This TCR beta chain was recorded in a study of blood T cell repertoires in COVID-19. Measured with immunoSEQ multiplex PCR; TCRdb has only the in-frame clones, and not every one. The table shows under 250,000 clones, with roughly 88% occurring only once. The CDR3 totals 17 residues. Germline values: CDR1 ENHRY, CDR2 SYGVKD. With 4 bases clipped from V and 2 bases from J, the junction kept 9 bases outside the gene matches. Specimen: peripheral blood. The chain employs TRBV10-3 and TRBJ1-5, with 9 bases that match TRBD1. This sequence originates from a human donor in a cohort sampled during active COVID-19. CDR3 region: CAISASDRGLGNQPQHF. The CDR3 DNA sequence: TGTGCCATCAGTGCCTCGGACAGGGGACTCGGCAATCAGCCCCAGCATTTT.